These 17 T cell receptor beta chains share one sample of origin, sequenced in a study of T cell repertoires in cytomegalovirus infection (dated by TCRdb to between 2018 and 2021). Sequenced on an Illumina HiSeq 1500. TCRdb itself trimmed the public reads at Q25 with fastp, ran MiXCR and retained productive beta chains. Rows are unified per CDR3 protein, each entry keeping the most common DNA and genes. The sample table records about 740,000 distinct CDR3 sequences; 35% to 45% of these occur just once. The ten most abundant clones make up around 2.8% of the sample. Sequencing was carried out using PBMCs. All receptors derive from a human donor in good health (CMV status not recorded). Some clones in this sample may be carry-over from other donors' samples.

This clonotype was observed a handful of times. The chain has TRBV27 and TRBJ2-7, with 8 bases aligning to TRBD2. The germline CDR1 and CDR2 sequences are MNHEY and SMNVEV (reference sequence). The CDR3 runs 16 residues. V trimming: 2 bases; J trimming: 3 bases; junction bases outside the gene matches: 9. The CDR3 loop is CASSLTAGEIGYEQYF. The DNA of the CDR3 is TGTGCCAGCAGTTTAACAGCGGGAGAAATTGGCTACGAGCAGTACTTC.

V usage is TRBV5-4 and J usage is TRBJ2-1; D is unclear. The germline V gene has CDR1 SGHNT and CDR2 YYREEE (reference sequence). The V end lost 0 bases, the J end lost 8 bases, and 15 bases lay between the germline ends. CDR3 length equals 15 residues. The CDR3 is CASSLDSKVGDEQFF. As DNA, the CDR3 is TGTGCCAGCAGCTTGGACAGTAAGGTTGGGGATGAGCAGTTCTTC.

This clonotype was observed a few times. The chain carries TRBV6-5 and TRBJ1-6; D may be TRBD1 (5 bases). V lost 0 bases and J lost 9, with 12 bases in between. The germline gives CDR1 MNHEY, CDR2 SVGAGI. The length of the CDR3 is 15 residues. CDR3 sequence (DNA): TGTGCCAGCAGTTACTCCGGGGGGTCAAGTTCACCCCTCCACTTT. Its protein is CASSYSGGSSSPLHF.

CDR3 amino acids: CSARDPDRADTGELFF. CDR3 nucleotides: TGCAGTGCTAGAGACCCCGACAGGGCGGACACCGGGGAGCTGTTTTTT. The chain uses TRBV20-1 and TRBJ2-2; 7 bases map to TRBD1. The CDR3 runs to 16 residues. The trim removed 0 bases at V and 3 bases at J, leaving 7 bases unmatched. The germline CDR1 and CDR2 sequences are DFQATT and SNEGSKA (reference sequence).

Worth noting for this clonotype: A much larger clone lies a single base off, so this may be a read error. The J gene is TRBJ1-2, the V gene TRBV7-3; D is uncertain. The CDR3 is made up of 13 amino acids. Per the germline V gene, CDR1 is SGHTA and CDR2 is FQGTGA. CDR3 DNA sequence: TGTGCCAGCAGCTTTGACAACCTCTATGTCTACACCTTC. It yields the protein CASSFDNLYVYTF.

The rearrangement uses TRBV20-1 and TRBJ1-6; D is uncertain. CDR1 DFQATT and CDR2 SNEGSKA come from the germline V gene (reference sequence). V was clipped by 0 bases and J by 0 bases, with 9 bases between them. The CDR3 spans 16 residues. The CDR3 bases are TGCAGTGCTAGAGATGGCCAGAGCTCCTATAATTCACCCCTCCACTTT. The encoded protein is CSARDGQSSYNSPLHF.

This clonotype occurred once. The V gene is TRBV5-1, the J gene TRBJ2-3; 10 nucleotides align to TRBD2. Per the germline V gene, CDR1 is SGHRS and CDR2 is YFSETQ. The CDR3 consists of 16 residues. J was trimmed by 2 bases and V by 0 bases; bases with no gene match: 3. The CDR3 loop is CASSLALAGNTDTQYF. DNA of the CDR3: TGCGCCAGCAGCTTGGCACTAGCGGGAAACACAGATACGCAGTATTTT. Full variable domain (missing parts from reference TRBV5-1 and TRBJ2-3): KAGVTQTPRYLIKTRGQQVTLSCSPISGHRSVSWYQQTPGQGLQFLFEYFSETQRNKGNFPGRFSGRQFSNSRSEMNVSTLELGDSALYLCASSLALAGNTDTQYFGPGTRLTVL.

Comments on this clonotype: A much more abundant neighbour one base away suggests this may be a read error. This chain connects TRBV7-2 to TRBJ1-1, with D unclear. This CDR3 is built from 12 residues. Looked up from germline, CDR1 is SGHTA and CDR2 is FQGNSA. Here the CDR3 DNA reads TGTGCCAGCAGCCTAGAGGTCACTGGAGCTTTCTTT. Translation gives CASSLEVTGAFF.

This chain connects TRBV5-1 to TRBJ1-4, with TRBD1 matching over 8 bases. The ends lost 0 bases at V and 5 bases at J; junction bases unmatched: 9. Germline V CDR1 and CDR2: SGHRS, YFSETQ. There are 17 residues in the CDR3. The CDR3 nucleotides read TGCGCCAGCAGCTTGGATTTTGGGACAGGAGCAAATGAAAAACTGTTTTTT. It specifies CASSLDFGTGANEKLFF.

This clonotype was found a few times. The chain is built from TRBV7-3 and TRBJ2-2; possibly TRBD2 for D (5 bases). The V gene lost 2 bases and the J gene lost 0 bases, with 13 bases spanning the gap. The CDR3 contains 17 residues. Germline V gene lookup returns CDR1 SGHTA and CDR2 FQGTGA. CDR3 nucleotides: TGTGCCAGCAGCTTATACTCCGGGGAACCGAACACCGGGGAGCTGTTTTTT. This translates into CASSLYSGEPNTGELFF.

V is TRBV28 and J is TRBJ1-1; D gene unclear. The ends were cut back, 1 base at V and 8 bases at J, with 14 bases in the middle. Germline values: CDR1 MDHEN, CDR2 SYDVKM. CDR3 length: 14 residues. The CDR3 coding sequence is TGTGCCAGCAGTTTATTTTCCCGGCGGGTAGAAGCTTTCTTT. Amino acid sequence: CASSLFSRRVEAFF.

Points on this clonotype: At one boundary the junction diverges from the germline segment, which might be a read error. The V and J genes are TRBV5-3 and TRBJ2-3, with D perhaps TRBD2 (6 bases). TRBV5-3 is an open reading frame whose function is uncertain. The CDR3 spans 14 residues. The CDR3 region has the DNA TGTGCCAGCAGCTGGGGGGTTATCACAGATACGCAGTATTTT. It translates to CASSWGVITDTQYF.

In its sample, this clonotype was seen a few times. V and J are TRBV4-1 and TRBJ2-7, with D tentatively TRBD1 or TRBD2 (5 bases each). Germline lookup yields CDR1 MGHRA and CDR2 YSYEKL. Trimming removed 0 bases from V and 0 bases from J, with 9 bases in between. This CDR3 region has 15 residues. The CDR3 region has the DNA TGCGCCAGCAGCCAAGACCCAGGGAGCTCCTACGAGCAGTACTTC. Protein product: CASSQDPGSSYEQYF.

This clonotype was picked up a small number of times. The chain employs TRBV24-1 and TRBJ2-3, with D tentatively TRBD1 (6 bases). This CDR3 is 11 amino acids long. V lost 8 bases, J lost 5 bases, and 7 bases lay in between. The germline V gene encodes CDR1 KGHDR and CDR2 SFDVKD. The CDR3 DNA reads as TGTGCCACCATACAGGGAGATACGCAGTATTTT. Its protein product is CATIQGDTQYF.

In this sample, this clonotype turned up many times. The chain recombines TRBV27 with TRBJ1-1, with D unclear. The CDR3 contains 14 residues. V was shortened by 1 base and J by 3 bases, with 9 bases between the two germline ends. Germline lookup yields CDR1 MNHEY and CDR2 SMNVEV (reference sequence). The CDR3, as DNA: TGTGCCAGCAGTTTATATTGGCATTACACTGAAGCTTTCTTT. It translates to CASSLYWHYTEAFF.

CDR3 DNA: TGTGCCAGCAGCTCCAATAGGGGGTACAATGAGCAGTTCTTC. Its protein is CASSSNRGYNEQFF. V is TRBV11-2 and J is TRBJ2-1; tentatively, D is TRBD1 (6 bases). In germline, CDR1 is SGHAT, CDR2 FQNNGV. This CDR3 contains 14 residues. V was shortened by 4 bases and J by 4 bases, with 11 bases between the two germline ends. The complete variable domain, with remaining parts taken from reference TRBV11-2 and TRBJ2-1, reads EAGVAQSPRYKIIEKRQSVAFWCNPISGHATLYWYQQILGQGPKLLIQFQNNGVVDDSQLPKDRFSAERLKGVDSTLKIQPAKLEDSAVYLCASSSNRGYNEQFFGPGTRLTVL.

This clonotype was counted between two and nine times. The chain joins TRBV6-6 to TRBJ2-5; D remains unclear. The CDR3 has 14 residues. V shed 0 bases and J shed 3 bases, with 8 bases lying between them. CDR1 and CDR2 from the germline V gene are MNHNY and SVGAGI (reference sequence). This chain's CDR3 is CASSYSFSEETQYF. The CDR3 nucleotides are TGTGCCAGCAGTTACTCGTTCAGTGAAGAGACCCAGTACTTC.